Listed here are 10 T cell receptor beta chains from one sample, sequenced in a study of blood T cell repertoires in COVID-19 (dated by TCRdb to between 2020 and 2021). Library method: the immunoSEQ multiplex PCR assay. TCRdb holds this immuneACCESS table with in-frame rearrangements only. Some clones are missing; in checked studies, unresolved V genes explain under half, and the rest has no known cause. The sample has approximately 300,000 clones on record, around 90% of them singletons. The ten largest clones take up 5.5% to 7% of the sample. The sequencing sample was made of PBMCs or T cells enriched from blood (not recorded which). Source of these receptors: a woman in her thirties who had recovered from COVID-19.

V is TRBV5-8 and J is TRBJ2-4; 8 bases are shared with TRBD2. The germline V gene encodes CDR1 SGHTS and CDR2 YDEGEE. This CDR3 contains 14 residues. J gave up 7 bases and V 6 bases, and 9 bases lay outside the gene matches. CDR3 bases: TGTGCCAGCAATCCGGGAGGGGAGGGGAACATTCAGTACTTC. Translated, it gives CASNPGGEGNIQYF.

The chain uses TRBV7-9 and TRBJ2-3; 12 positions match TRBD2. Germline V lookup: CDR1 SEHNR, CDR2 FQNEAQ (reference sequence). The CDR3 extends over 15 amino acids. After removal of 3 bases from V and 6 bases from J, the junction contained 4 bases not matched to a gene. The chain's CDR3 is CASSFTSGGFDTQYF. The DNA for the CDR3 is TGTGCCAGCAGCTTCACTAGCGGGGGGTTCGATACGCAGTATTTT.

The chain is built from TRBV7-3 and TRBJ2-5; TRBD1 aligns across 7 bases. Germline V gene lookup returns CDR1 SGHTA and CDR2 FQGTGA. V was clipped by 9 bases and J by 4 bases; unmatched bases: 14. This CDR3 contains 15 residues. The CDR3 loop reads CASTLGGNPSETQYF. The CDR3 DNA reads as TGTGCCAGTACTCTAGGGGGCAACCCGTCAGAGACCCAGTACTTC.

The V call is TRBV28, the J call TRBJ1-2; TRBD1 matches at 10 bases. In germline, CDR1 is MDHEN, CDR2 SYDVKM. This CDR3 has 15 residues. V lost 5 bases and J lost 3; bases outside the gene matches: 6. The CDR3 coding sequence is TGTGCCAGCAGTACACGACAGGGGGCATACTATGGCTACACCTTC. It yields the protein CASSTRQGAYYGYTF.

The DNA for the CDR3 is TGTGCCAGCAGCCAAGAGGGGCAGGGCGTCCCCAGGGCTAATGAAAAACTGTTTTTT. Protein sequence: CASSQEGQGVPRANEKLFF. The rearrangement links TRBV14 to TRBJ1-4, with D possibly matching TRBD1 (5 bases). CDR3 length: 19 amino acids. V was pared by 0 bases and J by 3 bases, with 20 bases between. CDR1 is SGHDN, CDR2 FVKESK, per germline.

The chain joins TRBV19 to TRBJ2-4, with 10 bases aligning to TRBD1. CDR3 length: 18 amino acids. Trimming cost V 5 bases and J 0 bases; bases outside gene matches: 10. Germline V gene sequence: CDR1 LNHDA, CDR2 SQIVND (reference sequence). This chain's CDR3 is CASSQRDRGRLAKNIQYF. CDR3 nucleotides: TGTGCCAGTAGTCAACGGGACAGGGGACGTTTAGCCAAAAACATTCAGTACTTC. Supplemented by reference TRBV19 and TRBJ2-4, the full variable domain reads DGGITQSPKYLFRKEGQNVTLSCEQNLNHDAMYWYRQDPGQGLRLIYYSQIVNDFQKGDIAEGYSVSREKKESFPLTVTSAQKNPTAFYLCASSQRDRGRLAKNIQYFGAGTRLSVL.

The chain employs TRBV9 and TRBJ1-3, with D tentatively TRBD1 (5 bases). From germline, CDR1 is SGDLS and CDR2 YYNGEE. V lost 0 bases, J lost 0 bases, and 10 bases lay in between. The CDR3 totals 16 residues. The CDR3 reads CASSVGGLSSGNTIYF. CDR3 DNA: TGTGCCAGCAGCGTAGGGGGACTTTCCTCTGGAAACACCATATATTTT.

The chain links TRBV5-1 to TRBJ2-3; TRBD1 agrees at 9 bases. In germline, CDR1 is SGHRS, CDR2 YFSETQ. This CDR3 comprises 16 residues. Losses at the gene ends were 2 bases for V and 6 bases for J; bases not matched to a gene: 10. CDR3 nucleotides: TGCGCCAGCAGCTTAACAGGGGGCCCGGGTGGGGATACGCAGTATTTT. Encoded protein: CASSLTGGPGGDTQYF.

This rearrangement joins TRBV4-3 to TRBJ1-6; D is unresolved. From germline, CDR1 is LGHNA and CDR2 YSLEER. V dropped 0 bases and J dropped 3 bases, with 6 bases sitting between them. The length of the CDR3 is 15 residues. The CDR3 DNA reads TGCGCCAGCAGCCAAGACAGTCACTATAATTCACCCCTCCACTTT. Protein product: CASSQDSHYNSPLHF.

J is TRBJ1-2 and V is TRBV5-1, with 8 positions matching TRBD1. Germline loops: CDR1 SGHRS, CDR2 YFSETQ. With V trimmed by 4 bases and J by 2 bases, 10 bases remained unmatched. The CDR3 has 16 residues. CDR3 sequence reads: CASSPNTGGPNYGYTF. The CDR3 DNA follows: TGCGCCAGCAGCCCTAATACAGGGGGTCCAAACTATGGCTACACCTTC.